The 23 T cell receptor beta chains listed next were all sequenced from one sample in a study of CD8+ T cells in alopecia areata. Extracted from the samples, RNA was reverse transcribed into cDNA to serve as the sequencing template. Repertoires were generated with immunoSEQ multiplex PCR, while TCRdb's copy carries only in-frame clones and drops some. The data show about 110,000 clones, approximately 60% seen once. Material: CD8+ T cells sorted from blood. These receptors were taken from a human donor in good health.

This chain joins TRBV2 and TRBJ2-5; 10 positions match TRBD2. Germline V gene sequence: CDR1 SNHLY, CDR2 FYNNEI. The CDR3 sequence is 17 residues long. The J segment lost 0 bases and the V segment lost 9 bases, leaving 13 bases of the junction unmatched. This CDR3 reads CAREKYLAGDYQETQYF. In DNA form, the CDR3 reads TGTGCCAGGGAGAAGTATCTAGCGGGGGATTACCAAGAGACCCAGTACTTC.

The V call is TRBV2, the J call TRBJ2-3; 7 nucleotides align to TRBD2. CDR3 length: 13 amino acids. From germline, CDR1 is SNHLY and CDR2 FYNNEI. V dropped 9 bases and J dropped 2; count of bases not matched to a gene: 5. CDR3 sequence reads: CARTGLPTDTQYF. Here the CDR3 DNA reads TGTGCCAGGACGGGACTACCCACAGATACGCAGTATTTT. Full variable domain (outside the CDR3, taken from reference TRBV2 and TRBJ2-3): EPEVTQTPSHQVTQMGQEVILRCVPISNHLYFYWYRQILGQKVEFLVSFYNNEISEKSEIFDDQFSVERPDGSNFTLKIRSTKLEDSAMYFCARTGLPTDTQYFGPGTRLTVL.

The CDR3, as DNA: TGTGCCAGCAGCCCGAAGGGGGCTGGCACAGATACGCAGTATTTT. It specifies CASSPKGAGTDTQYF. This chain links TRBV5-6 with TRBJ2-3; 7 bases match TRBD1. The J segment lost 1 base and the V segment lost 4 bases, leaving 6 bases of the junction unmatched. Germline V gene data show CDR1 as SGHDT and CDR2 as YYEEEE. The CDR3 runs 15 residues.

The V and J genes are TRBV29-1 and TRBJ2-7; D perhaps matches TRBD2 (5 bases). The germline V and J ends were trimmed by 7 bases and 3 bases, with 13 bases remaining between them. The CDR3 totals 12 residues. The germline gives CDR1 SQVTM, CDR2 ANQGSEA. CDR3 in amino acids: CSAEGEGYEQYF. For the CDR3, the DNA is TGCAGCGCCGAGGGCGAGGGCTACGAGCAGTACTTC.

A remark on this clone: This same CDR3 is encoded by further DNA sequences in the sample. This sequence joins TRBV19 and TRBJ2-1; D possibly uses TRBD1 or TRBD2 (5 bases each). There are 12 residues in the CDR3. Germline CDR1 LNHDA, CDR2 SQIVND (reference sequence). V dropped 1 base and J dropped 7 bases, with 5 bases sitting between them. This chain's CDR3 is CASSIGGNEQFF. The CDR3 DNA follows: TGTGCCAGTAGTATAGGGGGGAATGAGCAGTTCTTC. The variable domain in full, completed from reference TRBV19 and TRBJ2-1, reads DGGITQSPKYLFRKEGQNVTLSCEQNLNHDAMYWYRQDPGQGLRLIYYSQIVNDFQKGDIAEGYSVSREKKESFPLTVTSAQKNPTAFYLCASSIGGNEQFFGPGTRLTVL.

The J gene is TRBJ2-6, the V gene TRBV5-1, with 8 nucleotides matching TRBD2. This CDR3 spans 18 amino acids. V trimming: 7 bases; J trimming: 0 bases; junction bases outside the gene matches: 12. Germline assignment: CDR1 SGHRS and CDR2 YFSETQ. CDR3 protein: CASHRGGPEVSGANVLTF. The CDR3 DNA follows: TGCGCCAGCCACCGGGGGGGGCCCGAAGTCTCTGGGGCCAACGTCCTGACTTTC.

This clone was counted only a few times. A single base separates this from a much larger clone, so it may be a read error. This CDR3 is also generated by other DNA sequences in the sample. The rearrangement links TRBV7-2 to TRBJ2-7; D is uncertain. This CDR3 region has 12 residues. Germline CDR1 and CDR2: SGHTA and FQGNSA. Trimming pared 1 base from V and 1 base from J, leaving 2 bases between. Written as DNA, the CDR3 is TGTGCCAGCAGCTTAGGGTCCTACGAGCAGTACTTC. Its protein is CASSLGSYEQYF. The full variable domain, in which reference TRBV7-2 and TRBJ2-7 provide the parts outside the CDR3, is GAGVSQSPSNKVTEKGKDVELRCDPISGHTALYWYRQSLGQGLEFLIYFQGNSAPDKSGLPSDRFSAERTGGSVSTLTIQRTQQEDSAVYLCASSLGSYEQYFGPGTRLTVT.

This sequence joins TRBV13 and TRBJ2-7, with 10 bases matching TRBD1. With V trimmed by 5 bases and J by 5 bases, 6 bases remained unmatched. This CDR3 has 14 residues. Germline values: CDR1 PRHDT, CDR2 FYEKMQ (reference sequence). In DNA form, the CDR3 reads TGTGCCAGCAGCCCCACCGGGACAGGGGACGAGCAGTACTTC. It codes for CASSPTGTGDEQYF. Looking up the rest from reference TRBV13 and TRBJ2-7 gives the full variable domain: AAGVIQSPRHLIKEKRETATLKCYPIPRHDTVYWYQQGPGQDPQFLISFYEKMQSDKGSIPDRFSAQQFSDYHSELNMSSLELGDSALYFCASSPTGTGDEQYFGPGTRLTVT.

This chain connects TRBV29-1 to TRBJ1-2, with a weak D call TRBD1 (6 bases). CDR1 is SQVTM and CDR2 is ANQGSEA in the germline V gene. This CDR3 comprises 14 residues. V dropped 3 bases and J dropped 4 bases, with 15 bases sitting between them. The CDR3 here is CSVEVGGPVYGYTF. The CDR3 DNA reads TGCAGCGTTGAGGTTGGGGGCCCCGTCTATGGCTACACCTTC.

V usage is TRBV10-1 and J usage is TRBJ2-1; D ambiguous. V shed 2 bases and J shed 10 bases, with 12 bases lying between them. CDR1 and CDR2 (germline): WNHNN, SYGVQD (reference sequence). CDR3 length: 13 amino acids. The CDR3 loop is CASSEQTLGEQFF. Here the CDR3 DNA reads TGCGCCAGCAGTGAGCAGACGTTGGGGGAGCAGTTCTTC.

This sequence joins TRBV4-1 and TRBJ2-2; no clear D. The CDR3 spans 14 residues. In germline, CDR1 is MGHRA, CDR2 YSYEKL. V shed 2 bases and J shed 5 bases, with 9 bases lying between them. The CDR3 loop is CASSQTPTTGELFF. The CDR3 nucleotides are TGCGCCAGCAGCCAAACCCCTACAACCGGGGAGCTGTTTTTT.

The V gene is TRBV7-9, the J gene TRBJ1-5; D possibly corresponds to TRBD1 (5 bases). This CDR3 has 15 amino acids. Germline-derived CDR1 and CDR2 are SEHNR and FQNEAQ (reference sequence). V was shortened by 5 bases and J by 8 bases, with 19 bases between the two germline ends. The DNA of the CDR3 is TGTGCCAGCAGCAGGAACCGGGACCCCGAGGAGCCCCAGCATTTT. This sequence encodes CASSRNRDPEEPQHF.

For the CDR3, the DNA is TGTGCCAGCAGCCCGACTAGCATCCAGGAGACCCAGTACTTC. Residues: CASSPTSIQETQYF. The gene calls are TRBV9 and TRBJ2-5; 7 nucleotides match TRBD2. V dropped 4 bases and J dropped 5; count of bases not matched to a gene: 8. The germline gives CDR1 SGDLS, CDR2 YYNGEE. The CDR3 is made up of 14 amino acids.

The rearrangement uses TRBV29-1 and TRBJ1-2; possibly TRBD1 for D (6 bases). CDR3 length: 11 residues. Looked up from germline, CDR1 is SQVTM and CDR2 is ANQGSEA. Trimming removed 6 bases from V and 6 bases from J, with 11 bases in between. The CDR3 bases are TGCAGCGTACAGGGCGGCGATGGCTACACCTTC. It specifies CSVQGGDGYTF.

As for this clone: A much larger clone lies a single base off, so this may be a read error. Different DNA sequences within this sample yield the same CDR3. The genes are TRBV9 and TRBJ2-3; D unclear. V was clipped by 4 bases and J by 1 base, with 4 bases between them. CDR1 and CDR2 from the germline V gene are SGDLS and YYNGEE. CDR3 size: 12 residues. CDR3 sequence reads: CASSSRTDTQYF. The CDR3 DNA follows: TGTGCCAGCAGCTCCCGCACAGATACGCAGTATTTT. Full variable domain (missing parts from reference TRBV9 and TRBJ2-3): DSGVTQTPKHLITATGQRVTLRCSPRSGDLSVYWYQQSLDQGLQFLIQYYNGEERAKGNILERFSAQQFPDLHSELNLSSLELGDSALYFCASSSRTDTQYFGPGTRLTVL.

The chain has TRBV7-9 and TRBJ1-5; 7 bases are a match to TRBD1. The germline gives CDR1 SEHNR, CDR2 FQNEAQ (reference sequence). The CDR3 runs 14 residues. Trimming cost V 5 bases and J 7 bases; bases outside gene matches: 8. The CDR3 sequence: CASSPGGMDQPQHF. DNA of the CDR3: TGTGCCAGCAGCCCAGGGGGAATGGACCAGCCCCAGCATTTT.

The V call is TRBV30, the J call TRBJ2-7; no reliable D call. The CDR3 runs 13 residues. Trimming removed 0 bases at V and 7 bases at J, with 13 bases between. Germline V lookup: CDR1 GTSNPN, CDR2 SVGIG (reference sequence). CDR3 nucleotides: TGTGCCTGGAGTGTAGGGCCAGGAAAGGAGCAGTACTTC. This sequence encodes CAWSVGPGKEQYF.

The rearrangement uses TRBV25-1 and TRBJ1-1; D not certain. Germline loops: CDR1 MGHDK, CDR2 SYGVNS. V was shortened by 6 bases and J by 1 base, with 9 bases between the two germline ends. The CDR3 consists of 13 residues. CDR3: CASREIGNTEAFF. CDR3 DNA: TGTGCCAGCAGGGAAATCGGGAACACTGAAGCTTTCTTT.

As concerns this clone: Other nucleotide sequences from this sample produce the same CDR3. V usage is TRBV13 and J usage is TRBJ2-7, with D tentatively TRBD2 (5 bases). The CDR3 runs 11 residues. Germline CDR1 PRHDT, CDR2 FYEKMQ (reference sequence). Between the trimmed V and J ends, which lost 1 base and 7 bases, there was a span of 5 bases. In DNA form, the CDR3 reads TGTGCCAGCAGCTTAGCGGGAGAGCAGTACTTC. Protein product: CASSLAGEQYF.

The gene calls are TRBV7-8 and TRBJ2-3; a possible D gene is TRBD1 (5 bases). The length of the CDR3 is 13 residues. With 5 bases removed from V and 3 bases from J, the gap between germline ends came to 9 bases. Germline V gene sequence: CDR1 SGHVS, CDR2 FQNEAQ. DNA of the CDR3: TGTGCCAGCAGCGAACGACAGACAGATACGCAGTATTTT. Translated: CASSERQTDTQYF.

The chain has TRBV11-2 and TRBJ1-1; no firm D call. The ends were cut back, 3 bases at V and 3 bases at J, with 11 bases in the middle. The CDR3 totals 14 residues. The germline V gene encodes CDR1 SGHAT and CDR2 FQNNGV. The CDR3 region is CASSLGFGYTEAFF. Here the CDR3 DNA reads TGTGCCAGCAGCTTGGGGTTCGGATACACTGAAGCTTTCTTT. Full variable domain (remainder filled in from reference TRBV11-2 and TRBJ1-1): EAGVAQSPRYKIIEKRQSVAFWCNPISGHATLYWYQQILGQGPKLLIQFQNNGVVDDSQLPKDRFSAERLKGVDSTLKIQPAKLEDSAVYLCASSLGFGYTEAFFGQGTRLTVV.

The chain joins TRBV13 to TRBJ2-7, with 8 bases identical to TRBD2. This CDR3 has 15 residues. V shed 3 bases, J shed 1 base, and the junction held 5 bases outside the gene matches. Germline V lookup: CDR1 PRHDT, CDR2 FYEKMQ (reference sequence). The CDR3 is CASSFSGGGSYEQYF. The CDR3 region has the DNA TGTGCCAGCAGCTTCAGCGGGGGAGGATCCTACGAGCAGTACTTC.

The chain combines TRBV27 with TRBJ1-2; maybe TRBD1 (6 bases). This CDR3 has 13 residues. Germline V gene data show CDR1 as MNHEY and CDR2 as SMNVEV (reference sequence). The germline V and J ends were trimmed by 3 bases and 2 bases, with 7 bases remaining between them. CDR3 residues: CASSFQGNYGYTF. The DNA for the CDR3 is TGTGCCAGCAGTTTTCAGGGGAACTATGGCTACACCTTC.